These 30 T cell receptor beta chains came from one sample sequenced in a study of radiation and T cells in renal cell carcinoma. Time point reported: blood 4 weeks post-SBRT, at nephrectomy. Treatment here: 15 Gy SBRT to primary tumor, nephrectomy 4 weeks later. Sequencing used immunoSEQ multiplex PCR; TCRdb keeps in-frame clones, though not all of them. The table records some 150,000 clones, 86% of them present only once. The material was blood, obtained from a patient whose treatment included radiotherapy and nephrectomy. The receptors come from a woman aged 45 to 65 with renal cell carcinoma.

This rearrangement joins TRBV7-9 to TRBJ2-7; no reliable D call. Per the germline V gene, CDR1 is SEHNR and CDR2 is FQNEAQ (reference sequence). V was pared by 5 bases and J by 0 bases, with 20 bases between. The CDR3 is 17 residues long. The CDR3 DNA reads TGTGCCAGCAGCCCAGAAGGGATCAAGGGAAACTCCTACGAGCAGTACTTC. Translation: CASSPEGIKGNSYEQYF.

This chain links TRBV4-3 with TRBJ2-5; D not certain. The J call may be incorrect, as the DNA end agrees better with TRBJ2-7. Germline V gene sequence: CDR1 LGHNA, CDR2 YSLEER. The CDR3 runs 13 residues. The DNA of the CDR3 is TGCGCCAGCAGCCAAGGACGAACCTACGAGCAGTACTTC. This sequence encodes CASSQGRTYEQYF.

CDR3 DNA: TGCAGCGTTCGACTCCGGGACAGGGGGCGAAATGGGGCTCCCGACGAGCAGTACTTC. It translates to CSVRLRDRGRNGAPDEQYF. This sequence joins TRBV29-1 and TRBJ2-7, with 12 bases matching TRBD1. Germline V gives CDR1 SQVTM, CDR2 ANQGSEA. J gave up 5 bases and V 5 bases, and 22 bases lay outside the gene matches. This CDR3 contains 19 residues.

The V gene is TRBV9, the J gene TRBJ2-7, with 8 nucleotides matching TRBD1. CDR3 size: 16 residues. Per germline, CDR1 SGDLS and CDR2 YYNGEE. V gave up 4 bases and J gave up 0 bases; unmatched junction bases: 9. Here the CDR3 reads CASSTHGTGFSYEQYF. CDR3 nucleotide sequence: TGTGCCAGCAGCACCCATGGGACAGGTTTCTCCTACGAGCAGTACTTC.

This chain uses TRBV14 with TRBJ1-1; D uncertain. Germline values: CDR1 SGHDN, CDR2 FVKESK. The CDR3 has 15 amino acids. Trimming removed 2 bases from V and 2 bases from J, with 12 bases in between. The CDR3 region has the DNA TGTGCCAGCAGCCAAACCGGGGAGGTCAACACTGAAGCTTTCTTT. Protein sequence: CASSQTGEVNTEAFF.

This sequence joins TRBV19 and TRBJ1-3, with 9 bases that match TRBD1. V lost 3 bases, J lost 11 bases, and 14 bases stayed unmatched. Germline values: CDR1 LNHDA, CDR2 SQIVND (reference sequence). The CDR3 totals 16 residues. The CDR3 nucleotides read TGTGCCAGTAGTATCCTCCCGACGGGACAGGGAACCCCCATATATTTT. Protein sequence: CASSILPTGQGTPIYF.

The table lists this clone with a few counts. The V and J genes are TRBV23-1 and TRBJ1-1; D not certain. TRBV23-1 is given ORF status, its function remaining uncertain. V was cut by 0 bases and J by 3 bases, with 8 bases left in between. The CDR3 totals 14 residues. CDR3 region: CASSQSWFDTEAFF. The CDR3 nucleotides are TGCGCCAGCAGTCAATCCTGGTTTGACACTGAAGCTTTCTTT.

This clone was seen a few times. The rearrangement links TRBV6-6 to TRBJ1-1; D unresolved. Trimming took 7 bases from V and 1 from J, leaving 7 bases between them. CDR1 MNHNY and CDR2 SVGAGI come from the germline V gene (reference sequence). The CDR3 is made up of 12 amino acids. The CDR3 loop is CASTLKNTEAFF. The CDR3 region has the DNA TGTGCCAGCACGTTGAAGAACACTGAAGCTTTCTTT.

This chain joins TRBV10-2 and TRBJ1-4; the D is unclear. Germline-derived CDR1 and CDR2 are WSHSY and SAAADI. The CDR3 runs to 15 residues. V lost 0 bases to trimming and J lost 1 base, with 6 bases between them. CDR3 nucleotide sequence: TGCGCCAGCAGTGAGTCGGGTGGAACTAATGAAAAACTGTTTTTT. Translating it yields CASSESGGTNEKLFF.

The chain uses TRBV10-1 and TRBJ1-2; perhaps TRBD1 as D (6 bases). With 6 bases removed from V and 4 bases from J, the gap between germline ends came to 15 bases. Germline CDR1 is WNHNN and CDR2 is SYGVQD (reference sequence). The CDR3 extends over 14 amino acids. The CDR3 spells CASRTIQGSYGYTF. CDR3 DNA: TGCGCCAGCAGAACCATACAGGGTTCCTATGGCTACACCTTC.

The rearrangement joins TRBV5-1 to TRBJ2-5; D gene uncertain. Germline CDR1 reads SGHRS; CDR2 reads YFSETQ. The CDR3 contains 14 residues. Trimming cost V 4 bases and J 4 bases, with 14 bases left between them. The DNA of the CDR3 is TGCGCCAGCAGCCCAGTGTCAGGTATAGAGACCCAGTACTTC. It codes for CASSPVSGIETQYF.

The rearrangement uses TRBV5-1 and TRBJ1-1; TRBD1 is a possible D gene (6 bases). Germline-derived CDR1 and CDR2 are SGHRS and YFSETQ. The ends were cut back, 2 bases at V and 1 base at J, with 9 bases in the middle. The CDR3 loop spans 14 amino acids. CDR3 coding DNA: TGCGCCAGCAGCTTTTGGGGGGCGAACACTGAAGCTTTCTTT. This codes for CASSFWGANTEAFF.

The rearrangement links TRBV10-3 to TRBJ1-6; D is undetermined. Germline V gene sequence: CDR1 ENHRY, CDR2 SYGVKD. V lost 0 bases and J 7 bases, leaving 1 base between the germline ends. The length of the CDR3 is 12 residues. CDR3 loop: CAISESNSPLHF. Written as DNA, the CDR3 is TGTGCCATCAGTGAGTCGAATTCACCCCTCCACTTT.

The chain has TRBV11-2 and TRBJ1-4; D might be TRBD1 (5 bases). The CDR3 consists of 15 residues. V gave up 8 bases and J gave up 8 bases, with 21 bases separating them. Per the germline V gene, CDR1 is SGHAT and CDR2 is FQNNGV. CDR3 coding DNA: TGTGCCAGCGGCCCCCGGGACGCCTCTTCCGAAAAACTGTTTTTT. It translates to CASGPRDASSEKLFF.

This clone was counted a single time. The chain combines TRBV7-8 with TRBJ2-7, with D perhaps TRBD1 (5 bases). Germline loops: CDR1 SGHVS, CDR2 FQNEAQ. The length of the CDR3 is 14 residues. V shed 0 bases and J shed 4 bases, with 10 bases lying between them. The chain's CDR3 is CASSLAAGLYEQYF. CDR3 bases: TGTGCCAGCAGCTTAGCGGCAGGGTTGTACGAGCAGTACTTC.

The chain joins TRBV19 to TRBJ1-3; 7 bases are a match to TRBD1. Germline CDR1 is LNHDA and CDR2 is SQIVND (reference sequence). The CDR3 sequence is 16 residues long. Trimming at V came to 3 bases and at J to 2 bases, leaving 7 bases not matched to a gene. The CDR3 spells CASSMINRGPGNTIYF. Written as DNA, the CDR3 is TGTGCCAGTAGTATGATCAACAGGGGCCCTGGAAACACCATATATTTT.

This sequence joins TRBV27 and TRBJ1-5; the D gene is possibly TRBD1 (5 bases). The germline gives CDR1 MNHEY, CDR2 SMNVEV (reference sequence). V shed 0 bases and J shed 7 bases, with 10 bases lying between them. CDR3 length: 14 residues. CDR3 loop: CASSLSRRGQPQHF. CDR3 nucleotides: TGTGCCAGCAGTTTATCGAGACGGGGGCAGCCCCAGCATTTT.

The chain combines TRBV18 with TRBJ2-3; unclear D gene. V gave up 4 bases and J gave up 2 bases, with 10 bases separating them. This CDR3 contains 14 residues. Germline V gene sequence: CDR1 KGHSH, CDR2 LQKENI. CDR3 residues: CASSLGPPTDTQYF. The CDR3 DNA reads as TGTGCCAGCTCACTCGGCCCTCCCACAGATACGCAGTATTTT.

This clone came up a few times. V usage is TRBV27 and J usage is TRBJ1-5, with 9 bases lining up with TRBD1. J lost 0 bases, V lost 6 bases, and 3 bases had no gene match. The CDR3 totals 15 residues. The germline V gene encodes CDR1 MNHEY and CDR2 SMNVEV (reference sequence). The CDR3 loop reads CASRGQGVSNQPQHF. Written as DNA, the CDR3 is TGTGCCAGCAGGGGACAGGGCGTTAGCAATCAGCCCCAGCATTTT.

The gene calls are TRBV2 and TRBJ2-1; TRBD2 aligns across 8 bases. With V trimmed by 5 bases and J by 6 bases, 12 bases remained unmatched. The CDR3 consists of 16 residues. Germline V CDR1 and CDR2: SNHLY, FYNNEI. Here the CDR3 DNA reads TGTGCCAGCAGTTCCGGGGGGGGACTCCGTTCCAATGAGCAGTTCTTC. Protein: CASSSGGGLRSNEQFF.

The CDR3 loop reads CASSYSGGDQPQHF. CDR3 coding DNA: TGTGCCAGCAGTTACTCTGGAGGGGATCAGCCCCAGCATTTT. The chain has TRBV6-6 and TRBJ1-5; D may be TRBD1 (5 bases). The V end was cut by 0 bases, the J end by 5 bases, with 8 bases between. CDR1 MNHNY and CDR2 SVGAGI come from the germline V gene (reference sequence). The CDR3 is 14 residues long.

The chain recombines TRBV6-6 with TRBJ1-1; D unclear. V was trimmed by 4 bases and J by 2 bases, leaving 11 bases between them. Looked up from germline, CDR1 is MNHNY and CDR2 is SVGAGI (reference sequence). The CDR3 loop spans 14 amino acids. The CDR3 loop is CASSLLQSNTEAFF. CDR3 coding DNA: TGTGCCAGCAGTTTACTGCAGAGCAACACTGAAGCTTTCTTT.

This sequence joins TRBV15 and TRBJ2-3; 14 bases match TRBD2. There are 21 residues in the CDR3. V gave up 3 bases and J gave up 0 bases; unmatched junction bases: 14. Germline V gives CDR1 LNHNV, CDR2 YYDKDF (reference sequence). This CDR3 is CATSRTFTGTSGGASTDTQYF. CDR3 sequence (DNA): TGTGCCACCAGCAGGACCTTCACAGGGACTAGCGGGGGAGCTAGCACAGATACGCAGTATTTT.

The J gene is TRBJ1-5, the V gene TRBV19, with D possibly TRBD1 on 5 matching bases. The ends were cut back, 2 bases at V and 1 base at J, with 9 bases in the middle. The CDR3 covers 15 residues. In germline, CDR1 is LNHDA, CDR2 SQIVND (reference sequence). CDR3 region: CASSIYDRSNQPQHF. CDR3 sequence (DNA): TGTGCCAGTAGTATATACGACAGAAGCAATCAGCCCCAGCATTTT.

This chain connects TRBV27 to TRBJ2-3; TRBD2 aligns across 7 bases. Germline V gene data show CDR1 as MNHEY and CDR2 as SMNVEV (reference sequence). V was pared by 2 bases and J by 1 base, with 0 bases of the junction left unmatched. CDR3 size: 14 residues. In DNA form, the CDR3 reads TGTGCCAGCAGTTTAGGGGGGGGCACAGATACGCAGTATTTT. Encoded protein: CASSLGGGTDTQYF.

The chain links TRBV6-5 to TRBJ2-6; D is undetermined. V dropped 7 bases and J dropped 1 base, with 11 bases sitting between them. This CDR3 is 15 amino acids long. The germline V gene encodes CDR1 MNHEY and CDR2 SVGAGI. The CDR3 sequence: CASKAPVSGANVLTF. For the CDR3, the DNA is TGTGCCAGCAAAGCCCCAGTGTCTGGGGCCAACGTCCTGACTTTC.

The rearrangement links TRBV9 to TRBJ2-1; 10 bases map to TRBD2. CDR3 size: 16 residues. Germline CDR1 SGDLS, CDR2 YYNGEE. V shed 4 bases and J 7 bases; nucleotides not matched to a gene: 11. The CDR3 loop is CASSPGLAELGNEQFF. CDR3 DNA: TGTGCCAGCAGCCCTGGACTAGCGGAGTTGGGGAATGAGCAGTTCTTC.

This sequence joins TRBV10-3 and TRBJ2-7; the D gene is possibly TRBD2 (6 bases). Per germline, CDR1 ENHRY and CDR2 SYGVKD. V was shortened by 5 bases and J by 3 bases, with 17 bases between the two germline ends. The length of the CDR3 is 15 residues. The CDR3 nucleotides are TGTGCCATCAGTCCGGGGGAGGAGCGAAACTACGAGCAGTACTTC. Its translation: CAISPGEERNYEQYF.

The chain employs TRBV19 and TRBJ1-5, with 9 bases lining up with TRBD1. V shed 5 bases and J 7 bases; nucleotides not matched to a gene: 3. This CDR3 spans 13 amino acids. The germline CDR1 and CDR2 sequences are LNHDA and SQIVND (reference sequence). The CDR3: CASSVGQGQPQHF. CDR3 bases: TGTGCCAGTAGTGTAGGACAGGGGCAGCCCCAGCATTTT.

This clone was detected only a few times. The chain links TRBV29-1 to TRBJ1-1; weak D call: TRBD1 (6 bases). This CDR3 contains 13 residues. Trimming removed 4 bases from V and 11 bases from J, with 20 bases in between. CDR1 is SQVTM and CDR2 is ANQGSEA in the germline V gene. The CDR3 coding sequence is TGCAGCGTTGTAGGCTACAGGGATCGTTCTGCTTTCTTT. Encoded protein: CSVVGYRDRSAFF.